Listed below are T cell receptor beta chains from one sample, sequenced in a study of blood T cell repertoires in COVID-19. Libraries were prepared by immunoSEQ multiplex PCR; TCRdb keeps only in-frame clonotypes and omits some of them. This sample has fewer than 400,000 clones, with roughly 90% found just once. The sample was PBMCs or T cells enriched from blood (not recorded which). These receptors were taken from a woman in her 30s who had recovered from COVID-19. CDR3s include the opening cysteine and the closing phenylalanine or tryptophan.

CDR3: CASSSDIQYF; V: TRBV11-3
CDR3: CASSWGTRGYEQYF; V: TRBV5-1
CDR3: CASSENRVSNTEAFF; V: TRBV2
CDR3: CASSFVAEQFF; V: TRBV5-5
CDR3: CASSRGRAVAGELFF; V: TRBV6-5
CDR3: CASSPRTSGSAGELFF; V: TRBV7-6
CDR3: CASSQGQGNSPLHF; V: TRBV4-2
CDR3: CASGLERDSHGDGYTF; V: TRBV12-5
CDR3: CASSPPGQGYTEAFF; V: TRBV28
CDR3: CASSLGQRNEKLFF; V: TRBV5-1
CDR3: CASSNTGTEPIYEQYF; V: TRBV11-2
CDR3: CASSTARTGVYGYTF; V: TRBV6-5
CDR3: CASSYALGQRTSYEQYF; V: TRBV6-2/TRBV6-3
CDR3: CASTGNRAVTEAFF; V: TRBV11-2
CDR3: CSVVVPAEAFF; V: TRBV29-1
CDR3: CASRIGASGANVLTF; V: TRBV28
CDR3: CASSPNFPGAQYF; V: TRBV4-1
CDR3: CASSLDHGGVEQFF; V: TRBV11-2
CDR3: CASSGAGRYEQFF; V: TRBV27
CDR3: CASSREPGANVLTF; V: TRBV7-2
CDR3: CASSFLQGGETQYF; V: TRBV7-9
CDR3: CASYTGQGTGELFF; V: TRBV28
CDR3: CAISATSGRSSYEQYF; V: TRBV10-3
CDR3: CAWVRQGLSPLHF; V: TRBV30